One sample yielded the 28 T cell receptor beta chains listed below, sequenced in a study of early T cells in non-severe SARS-CoV-2 infection. TCRdb ran MiXCR on the 5' RACE reads and lists one entry per CDR3 protein. The table shows approximately 40,000 distinct CDR3 sequences, with around 6.1% occurring only once. Sequenced here: whole blood, sampled at baseline. The receptors shown here come from an adult who was a healthcare worker with PCR-confirmed SARS-CoV-2 infection or an uninfected control (not recorded which).

The V and J genes are TRBV5-1 and TRBJ1-1; no clear D gene. CDR3 length equals 11 residues. The V and J ends lost 1 base and 8 bases respectively, with 6 bases between them. Per germline, CDR1 SGHRS and CDR2 YFSETQ. CDR3 loop: CASSLSGEAFF. The CDR3 nucleotides are TGCGCCAGCAGCTTGAGCGGAGAAGCTTTCTTT.

This clonotype was observed at least ten times. The CDR3 loop is CASSSAVSRGPDTEAFF. In DNA, the CDR3 is TGTGCCAGCAGTTCCGCCGTGTCTAGGGGGCCGGACACTGAAGCTTTCTTT. The chain links TRBV6-2 or TRBV6-3 to TRBJ1-1; 7 nucleotides match TRBD1. CDR3 length: 17 residues. Trimming took 4 bases from V and 3 from J; bases not matched to a gene: 14. In germline, CDR1 is MNHEY, CDR2 SVGEGT.

For this clonotype: A much larger clone is a single base away; this may be a read error. The chain is built from TRBV5-6 and TRBJ1-2; D unresolved. CDR3 length: 14 amino acids. The V end was cut by 0 bases, the J end by 4 bases, with 10 bases between. Germline V gene data show CDR1 as SGHDT and CDR2 as YYEEEE. The CDR3 spells CASSLVNKPYGYTF. CDR3 coding DNA: TGTGCCAGCAGCTTGGTGAACAAGCCCTATGGCTACACCTTC.

This clonotype showed up many times. The chain carries TRBV12-3 or TRBV12-4 and TRBJ2-7; perhaps TRBD2 as D (5 bases). The CDR3 runs 15 residues. V lost 3 bases and J lost 5, with 17 bases in between. For the CDR3, the DNA is TGTGCCAGCAGTTTGTCCGGACTCCTAAAGAACGAGCAGTACTTC. This translates into CASSLSGLLKNEQYF.

This chain uses TRBV4-3 with TRBJ2-7, with TRBD1 matching over 10 bases. Trimming removed 4 bases from V and 4 bases from J; junction bases left unmatched: 7. Germline lookup yields CDR1 LGHNA and CDR2 YSLEER. The CDR3 runs 15 residues. In DNA, the CDR3 is TGCGCCAGCAGCCGCAGACAGGGGGCAGCGTACGAGCAGTACTTC. It is translated as CASSRRQGAAYEQYF.

This clonotype occurred a few times. The chain links TRBV20-1 to TRBJ2-5, with D perhaps TRBD1 (6 bases). From germline, CDR1 is DFQATT and CDR2 SNEGSKA (reference sequence). The V gene lost 6 bases and the J gene lost 0 bases, with 14 bases spanning the gap. This CDR3 comprises 14 residues. CDR3 loop: CSASSTGNQETQYF. The CDR3, as DNA: TGCAGTGCGAGTTCCACAGGGAACCAAGAGACCCAGTACTTC.

Of note for this clonotype: The CDR3 end shows no conserved phenylalanine or tryptophan, and so a read error is likely. The V call is TRBV6-2 or TRBV6-3, the J call TRBJ2-7, with D possibly matching TRBD2 (5 bases). V lost 7 bases, J lost 2 bases, and 15 bases lay in between. The CDR3 contains 14 residues. In germline, CDR1 is MNHEY, CDR2 SVGEGT. The CDR3 DNA sequence: TGTGCCAGCAACGGACTTGGCCCCACCTACGAGCAGTACTCC. This gives the protein CASNGLGPTYEQYS.

This clonotype was counted at least ten times. The chain joins TRBV7-9 to TRBJ2-7, with 8 bases that match TRBD1. This CDR3 contains 14 residues. The trim removed 5 bases at V and 2 bases at J, leaving 5 bases unmatched. Germline V gives CDR1 SEHNR, CDR2 FQNEAQ (reference sequence). The chain's CDR3 is CASSHRDRPYEQYF. In DNA, the CDR3 is TGTGCCAGCAGCCACCGGGACAGGCCCTACGAGCAGTACTTC.

The gene calls are TRBV6-1 and TRBJ2-7; 9 nucleotides align to TRBD1. Looked up from germline, CDR1 is MNHNS and CDR2 is SASEGT. V gave up 7 bases and J gave up 7 bases; unmatched junction bases: 17. This CDR3 spans 16 amino acids. CDR3 nucleotide sequence: TGTGCCAGCACCCCGGCCGCCGGGACAGGGTATGGAGAGCAGTACTTC. Translating gives CASTPAAGTGYGEQYF.

This clonotype was observed a handful of times. The V gene is TRBV2, the J gene TRBJ1-1; no definite D call. The CDR3 runs to 14 residues. The V end lost 3 bases, the J end lost 1 base, and 9 bases lay between the germline ends. The V gene's germline CDR1 is SNHLY and CDR2 FYNNEI. The CDR3 nucleotides are TGTGCCAGCAGTGAGACGAGGTGGAACACTGAAGCTTTCTTT. It encodes CASSETRWNTEAFF.

V is TRBV4-2 and J is TRBJ2-1; 9 bases are a match to TRBD1. V gave up 1 base and J gave up 2 bases; unmatched junction bases: 9. Germline lookup yields CDR1 LGHNA and CDR2 YNFKEQ. The CDR3 extends over 18 amino acids. The CDR3 protein is CASSQVGAGQGTYNEQFF. The CDR3 coding sequence is TGTGCCAGCAGCCAAGTTGGGGCGGGACAGGGAACCTACAATGAGCAGTTCTTC.

This clonotype occurred many times. V gene TRBV20-1 combines with J gene TRBJ2-5; 8 bases match TRBD1. CDR1 and CDR2 from the germline V gene are DFQATT and SNEGSKA (reference sequence). V lost 6 bases and J lost 5; bases outside the gene matches: 5. This CDR3 has 12 residues. The CDR3 DNA is TGCAGTGCCGAGACAGGGGTTGAGACCCAGTACTTC. Translated, it gives CSAETGVETQYF.

This clonotype was counted ten times or more. V usage is TRBV7-4 and J usage is TRBJ1-1; 8 nucleotides align to TRBD1. J lost 1 base, V lost 5 bases, and 9 bases had no gene match. This CDR3 spans 16 amino acids. Per germline, CDR1 SGHVT and CDR2 SQSDAQ. CDR3 amino acids: CASSSRGLLRNTEAFF. The CDR3 DNA reads as TGTGCCAGCAGCAGCAGGGGGCTCCTAAGGAACACTGAAGCTTTCTTT.

The chain couples TRBV20-1 to TRBJ1-2; TRBD1 matches at 7 bases. Germline CDR1 reads DFQATT; CDR2 reads SNEGSKA (reference sequence). There are 15 residues in the CDR3. After removal of 5 bases from V and 0 bases from J, the junction contained 9 bases not matched to a gene. The CDR3 loop reads CSAEGRGLANYGYTF. In DNA form, the CDR3 reads TGCAGTGCTGAAGGAAGGGGGCTAGCTAACTATGGCTACACCTTC.

This clonotype was counted ten times or more. The chain combines TRBV30 with TRBJ1-4, with D possibly being TRBD1 (5 bases). CDR3 length: 17 residues. Germline-derived CDR1 and CDR2 are GTSNPN and SVGIG (reference sequence). Deletions cut 0 bases from V and 8 bases from J, with 22 bases between. The CDR3 spells CAWSVRDSRGSGEKLFF. The DNA of the CDR3 is TGTGCCTGGAGTGTACGGGACTCGCGGGGGTCAGGAGAAAAACTGTTTTTT. Drawing the rest from reference TRBV30 and TRBJ1-4, the complete variable domain is SQTIHQWPATLVQPVGSPLSLECTVEGTSNPNLYWYRQAAGRGLQLLFYSVGIGQISSEVPQNLSASRPQDRQFILSSKKLLLSDSGFYLCAWSVRDSRGSGEKLFFGSGTQLSVL.

In this sample, this clonotype turned up a few times. This chain joins TRBV6-1 and TRBJ1-5, with TRBD1 as a possible D gene (6 bases). CDR3 length: 16 amino acids. Trimming took off 7 bases at V and 0 bases at J, with 16 bases between the two ends. Germline CDR1 and CDR2: MNHNS and SASEGT. The DNA for the CDR3 is TGTGCCAGCAAGAAACAGGGACTATATAGCAATCAGCCCCAGCATTTT. This encodes CASKKQGLYSNQPQHF.

This clonotype occurred many times. The V gene is TRBV12-3 or TRBV12-4, the J gene TRBJ1-1, with TRBD1 identical over 7 bases. V lost 0 bases and J lost 6; bases outside the gene matches: 4. The CDR3 covers 14 residues. CDR3 in amino acids: CASSLAYRGPEAFF. The CDR3 DNA sequence: TGTGCCAGCAGTTTAGCGTACAGGGGCCCTGAAGCTTTCTTT.

This clonotype was counted only a few times. This rearrangement joins TRBV15 to TRBJ1-5; the D gene is possibly TRBD1 (6 bases). The CDR3 sequence is 17 residues long. V was clipped by 0 bases and J by 7 bases, with 19 bases between them. CDR1 and CDR2 (germline): LNHNV, YYDKDF (reference sequence). The CDR3 nucleotides are TGTGCCACCAGCAGAGATCCAGGGGTTGGGTATCCACAGCCCCAGCATTTT. Translation: CATSRDPGVGYPQPQHF.

At least ten counts were recorded for this clonotype. The chain uses TRBV25-1 and TRBJ2-7, with 8 bases lining up with TRBD1. CDR3 length equals 14 residues. The V segment lost 6 bases and the J segment 4 bases; nucleotides outside the gene matches: 8. Germline-derived CDR1 and CDR2 are MGHDK and SYGVNS. The CDR3 here is CASSPTGATYEQYF. The CDR3 DNA reads TGTGCCAGCAGCCCGACAGGGGCAACTTACGAGCAGTACTTC.

This clonotype was counted many times. The J gene is TRBJ1-1, the V gene TRBV5-6; D uncertain. The CDR3 runs to 16 residues. V was trimmed by 0 bases and J by 0 bases, leaving 12 bases between them. Germline CDR1 SGHDT, CDR2 YYEEEE. As DNA, the CDR3 is TGTGCCAGCAGCTTGGAAGTACGGACCGTGAACACTGAAGCTTTCTTT. Translation gives CASSLEVRTVNTEAFF.

The chain recombines TRBV7-2 with TRBJ2-2; TRBD1 matches at 9 bases. The CDR3 spans 17 residues. Germline values: CDR1 SGHTA, CDR2 FQGNSA. J gave up 6 bases and V 5 bases, and 13 bases lay outside the gene matches. The CDR3 spells CASSPLFTGGVSGELFF. DNA of the CDR3: TGTGCCAGCAGCCCCCTCTTTACAGGGGGCGTCTCCGGGGAGCTGTTTTTT.

This clonotype was seen ten or more times. V usage is TRBV5-1 and J usage is TRBJ1-2, with D perhaps TRBD1 (5 bases). V shed 4 bases and J shed 4 bases, with 23 bases lying between them. The germline V gene encodes CDR1 SGHRS and CDR2 YFSETQ. The CDR3 runs to 17 residues. CDR3 sequence (DNA): TGCGCCAGCAGCCGAGCCGGGGGGAGCTCAGGCGTCTATGGCTACACCTTC. It specifies CASSRAGGSSGVYGYTF.

This clonotype was seen a handful of times. The rearrangement joins TRBV7-9 to TRBJ1-2; D gene uncertain. The V and J ends lost 5 bases and 6 bases respectively, with 22 bases between them. CDR1 SEHNR and CDR2 FQNEAQ come from the germline V gene (reference sequence). The CDR3 has 16 residues. The CDR3 DNA sequence: TGTGCCAGCAGCCCCGAAAACAGCGGGAGGAGGCATGGCTACACCTTC. Translated, it gives CASSPENSGRRHGYTF.

This rearrangement joins TRBV20-1 to TRBJ2-5; D is ambiguous. Trimming pared 1 base from V and 5 bases from J, leaving 8 bases between. Germline CDR1 DFQATT, CDR2 SNEGSKA (reference sequence). The CDR3 length is 12 residues. Here the CDR3 reads CSARGVGETQYF. CDR3 coding DNA: TGCAGTGCTAGAGGCGTAGGTGAGACCCAGTACTTC.

The V gene is TRBV7-2, the J gene TRBJ2-1; TRBD2 matches 10 bases. Germline V gene data show CDR1 as SGHTA and CDR2 as FQGNSA. V dropped 5 bases and J dropped 4; count of bases not matched to a gene: 2. CDR3 length equals 14 residues. The CDR3 nucleotides are TGTGCCAGCAGCCCTAGCGGGGGTTACAATGAGCAGTTCTTC. This sequence encodes CASSPSGGYNEQFF. Filled out from reference TRBV7-2 and TRBJ2-1, the complete variable domain reads GAGVSQSPSNKVTEKGKDVELRCDPISGHTALYWYRQSLGQGLEFLIYFQGNSAPDKSGLPSDRFSAERTGGSVSTLTIQRTQQEDSAVYLCASSPSGGYNEQFFGPGTRLTVL.

This clonotype was counted many times. For the CDR3, the DNA is TGCGCCAGCAGCCAAGTCGGGGGGGCAAAAAACATTCAGTACTTC. It yields the protein CASSQVGGAKNIQYF. This chain joins TRBV4-1 and TRBJ2-4; TRBD2 matches at 8 bases. V shed 1 base and J 4 bases; nucleotides not matched to a gene: 3. The CDR3 spans 15 residues. The V gene's germline CDR1 is MGHRA and CDR2 YSYEKL.

This clonotype appeared many times. This chain's CDR3 is CASSQDESGEHYEQYF. CDR3 sequence (DNA): TGCGCCAGCAGCCAAGATGAGTCGGGAGAACACTACGAGCAGTACTTC. The chain has TRBV4-1 and TRBJ2-7, with D possibly being TRBD2 (6 bases). The CDR3 spans 16 residues. Germline-derived CDR1 and CDR2 are MGHRA and YSYEKL. Deletions cut 0 bases from V and 3 bases from J, with 15 bases between.

This clonotype was observed a few times. The chain is built from TRBV6-5 and TRBJ2-2; TRBD1 might be the D (6 bases). The V and J ends lost 2 bases and 5 bases respectively, with 12 bases between them. Germline V CDR1 and CDR2: MNHEY, SVGAGI. The CDR3 totals 15 residues. The CDR3 loop reads CASSYTYRATGELFF. CDR3 sequence (DNA): TGTGCCAGCAGTTACACGTACAGGGCTACCGGGGAGCTGTTTTTT.